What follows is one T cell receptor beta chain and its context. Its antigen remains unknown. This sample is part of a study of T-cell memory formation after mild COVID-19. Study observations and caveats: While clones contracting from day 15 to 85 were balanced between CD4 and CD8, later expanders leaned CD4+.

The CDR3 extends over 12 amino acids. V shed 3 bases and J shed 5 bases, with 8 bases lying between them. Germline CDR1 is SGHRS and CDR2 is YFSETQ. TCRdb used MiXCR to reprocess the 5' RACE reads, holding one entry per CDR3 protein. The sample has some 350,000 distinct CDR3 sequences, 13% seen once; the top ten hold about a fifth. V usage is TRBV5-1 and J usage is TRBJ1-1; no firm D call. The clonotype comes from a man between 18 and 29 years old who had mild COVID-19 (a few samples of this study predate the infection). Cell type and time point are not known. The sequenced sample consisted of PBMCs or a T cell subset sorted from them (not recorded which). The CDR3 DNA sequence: TGCGCCAGCAGCTCAGGCGCGACTGAAGCTTTCTTT. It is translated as CASSSGATEAFF.